The clone carrying this T cell receptor beta chain showed up just once. Trimming shortened V by 3 bases and J by 3 bases, and 9 bases separated the two germline ends. CDR1 and CDR2 (germline): MDHEN, SYDVKM. This CDR3 has 14 amino acids. The sample belongs to a study of blood T cell repertoires in COVID-19. Study in general: The cDNA or gDNA used as material had been derived from T cells, B-cell-depleted T cells, or PBMCs.

Everyone who took part was about 18 to 90 years old, and they came from roughly 25 US areas. Participant-given clinical history determined each cohort assignment. Authors' methods: Estimation of nucleated cell counts was performed using reference gene primer amplification. The repertoire was sequenced with immunoSEQ multiplex PCR; TCRdb's copy has only in-frame clones and lacks some. That table furnishes V, J and clone size, whereas the DNA furnished D and trimming. Of some 300,000 clones in the sample, nearly 90% were seen once. The sample taken for sequencing was PBMCs or T cells enriched from blood (not recorded which). The chain couples TRBV28 to TRBJ2-1; maybe TRBD2 (6 bases). This receptor was obtained from a woman aged 45-65 years who had been exposed to COVID-19. The CDR3 DNA reads TGTGCCAGCAGTTTTGCGGGGTACTACAATGAGCAGTTCTTC. Protein: CASSFAGYYNEQFF. The whole variable domain, filled in from reference TRBV28 and TRBJ2-1, reads DVKVTQSSRYLVKRTGEKVFLECVQDMDHENMFWYRQDPGLGLRLIYFSYDVKMKEKGDIPEGYSVSREKKERFSLILESASTNQTSMYLCASSFAGYYNEQFFGPGTRLTVL.